The entry that follows covers one TCR beta chain sequence. The antigen remains unidentified. The assay was immunoSEQ multiplex PCR, and TCRdb's table has in-frame clones only and misses some. The sample comprises some 180,000 clones, around nine tenths of which are singletons, and over 4.5% rests with the top ten. Germline V gene lookup returns CDR1 MNHEY and CDR2 SMNVEV (reference sequence). V lost 6 bases and J lost 2, with 13 bases in between. The CDR3 has 15 residues. This specimen belongs to a study of Ad26.COV2.S vaccination and SARS-CoV-2 variants. General study findings and limits: Vaccine recipients surpassed placebo recipients in spike-specific TCR breadth. Responses of spike-specific T cells (both CD8+ and CD4+) reportedly showed substantial breadth after vaccination. Total T cell responses may have been underestimated by the TCR breadth and depth analyses.

V usage is TRBV27 and J usage is TRBJ2-2, with no clear D. Sequenced material: peripheral blood, taken after recovery from COVID-19. This TCR was recovered from a human donor who had recovered from COVID-19. The DNA for the CDR3 is TGTGCCAGCAGCTCACCGAGGCTTAACACCGGGGAGCTGTTTTTT. Protein: CASSSPRLNTGELFF.